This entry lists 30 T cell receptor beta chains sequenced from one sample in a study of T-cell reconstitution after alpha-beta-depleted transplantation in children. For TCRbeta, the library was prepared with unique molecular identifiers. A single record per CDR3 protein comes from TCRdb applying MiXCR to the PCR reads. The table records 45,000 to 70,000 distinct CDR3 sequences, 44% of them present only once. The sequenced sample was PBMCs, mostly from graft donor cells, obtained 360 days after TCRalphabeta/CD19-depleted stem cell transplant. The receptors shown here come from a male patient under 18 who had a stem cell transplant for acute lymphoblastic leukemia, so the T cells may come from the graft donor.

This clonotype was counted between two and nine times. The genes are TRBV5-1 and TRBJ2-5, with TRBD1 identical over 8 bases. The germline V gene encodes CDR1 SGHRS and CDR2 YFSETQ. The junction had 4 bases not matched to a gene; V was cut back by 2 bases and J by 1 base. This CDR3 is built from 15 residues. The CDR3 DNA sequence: TGCGCCAGCAGCTTCTACGGGACAGGCCAAGAGACCCAGTACTTC. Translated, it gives CASSFYGTGQETQYF. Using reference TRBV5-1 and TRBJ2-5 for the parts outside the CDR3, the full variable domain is KAGVTQTPRYLIKTRGQQVTLSCSPISGHRSVSWYQQTPGQGLQFLFEYFSETQRNKGNFPGRFSGRQFSNSRSEMNVSTLELGDSALYLCASSFYGTGQETQYFGPGTRLLVL.

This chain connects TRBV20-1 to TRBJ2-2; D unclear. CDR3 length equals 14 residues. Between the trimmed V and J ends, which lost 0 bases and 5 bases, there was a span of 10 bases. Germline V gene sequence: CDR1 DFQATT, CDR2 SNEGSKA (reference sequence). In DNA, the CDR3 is TGCAGTGCTAGAGACCGCCTAGGAACCGGGGAGCTGTTTTTT. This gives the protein CSARDRLGTGELFF.

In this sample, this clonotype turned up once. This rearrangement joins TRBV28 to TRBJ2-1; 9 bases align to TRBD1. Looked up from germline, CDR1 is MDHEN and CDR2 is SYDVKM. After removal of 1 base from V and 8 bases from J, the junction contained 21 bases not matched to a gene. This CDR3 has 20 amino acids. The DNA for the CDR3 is TGTGCCAGCAGTTTATCTGATTGGGGCCCACCGGGACAGGGTACGGATGAGCAGTTCTTC. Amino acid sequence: CASSLSDWGPPGQGTDEQFF.

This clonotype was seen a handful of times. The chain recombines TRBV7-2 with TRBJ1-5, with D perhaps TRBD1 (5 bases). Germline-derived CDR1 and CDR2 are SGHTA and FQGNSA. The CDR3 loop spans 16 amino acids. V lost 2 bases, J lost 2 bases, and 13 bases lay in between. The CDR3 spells CASSLRTGDGNQPQHF. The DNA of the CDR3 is TGTGCCAGCAGCTTAAGGACCGGGGACGGCAATCAGCCCCAGCATTTT.

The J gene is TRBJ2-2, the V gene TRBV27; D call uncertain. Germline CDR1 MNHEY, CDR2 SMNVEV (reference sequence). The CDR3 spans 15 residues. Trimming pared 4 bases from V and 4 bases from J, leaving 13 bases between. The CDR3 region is CASSSTRRRTGELFF. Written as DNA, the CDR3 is TGTGCCAGCAGTTCCACCAGGCGGCGCACCGGGGAGCTGTTTTTT.

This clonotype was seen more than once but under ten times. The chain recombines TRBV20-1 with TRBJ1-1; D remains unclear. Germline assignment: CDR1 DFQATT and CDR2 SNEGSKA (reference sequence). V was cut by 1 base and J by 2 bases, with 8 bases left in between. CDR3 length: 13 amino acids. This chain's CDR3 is CSARASGNTEAFF. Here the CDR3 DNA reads TGCAGTGCTAGAGCTAGTGGAAACACTGAAGCTTTCTTT.

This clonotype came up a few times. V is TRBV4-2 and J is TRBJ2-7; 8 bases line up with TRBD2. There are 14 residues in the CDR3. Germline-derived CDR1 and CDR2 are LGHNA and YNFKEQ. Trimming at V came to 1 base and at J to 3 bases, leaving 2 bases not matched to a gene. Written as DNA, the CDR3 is TGTGCCAGCAGCCAAGTAGGGACTAGCTACGAGCAGTACTTC. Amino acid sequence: CASSQVGTSYEQYF.

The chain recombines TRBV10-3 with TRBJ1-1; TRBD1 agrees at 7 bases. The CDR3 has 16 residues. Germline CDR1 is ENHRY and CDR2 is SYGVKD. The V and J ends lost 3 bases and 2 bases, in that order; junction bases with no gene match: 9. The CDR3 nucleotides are TGTGCCATCAGTGACCCATGGACAGGCCGAAACACTGAAGCTTTCTTT. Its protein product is CAISDPWTGRNTEAFF.

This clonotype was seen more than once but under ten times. For the CDR3, the DNA is TGTGCCAGCAGTTCTGGACTAGTCTCCTACGAGCAGTACTTC. Translated: CASSSGLVSYEQYF. V is TRBV12-3 or TRBV12-4 and J is TRBJ2-7, with 7 bases matching TRBD2. The length of the CDR3 is 14 residues. Trimming took 4 bases from V and 0 from J; bases not matched to a gene: 3.

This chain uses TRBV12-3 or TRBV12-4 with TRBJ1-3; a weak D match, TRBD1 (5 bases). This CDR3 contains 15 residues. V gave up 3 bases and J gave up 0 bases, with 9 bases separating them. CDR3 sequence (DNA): TGTGCCAGCAGTTTGATCGGGGGCTCTGGAAACACCATATATTTT. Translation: CASSLIGGSGNTIYF.

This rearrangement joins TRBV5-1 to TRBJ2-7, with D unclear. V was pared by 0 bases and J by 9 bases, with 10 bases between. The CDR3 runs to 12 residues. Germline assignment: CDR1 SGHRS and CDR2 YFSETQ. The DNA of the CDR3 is TGCGCCAGCAGCTTGGATCCCTTGAGGCAGTACTTC. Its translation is CASSLDPLRQYF.

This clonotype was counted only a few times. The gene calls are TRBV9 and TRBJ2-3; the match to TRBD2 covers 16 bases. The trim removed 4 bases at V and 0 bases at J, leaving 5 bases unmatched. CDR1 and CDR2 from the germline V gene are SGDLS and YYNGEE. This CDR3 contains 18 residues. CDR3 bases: TGTGCCAGCAGCTTGGGACTAGCGGGGGGGTCTAGCACAGATACGCAGTATTTT. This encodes CASSLGLAGGSSTDTQYF.

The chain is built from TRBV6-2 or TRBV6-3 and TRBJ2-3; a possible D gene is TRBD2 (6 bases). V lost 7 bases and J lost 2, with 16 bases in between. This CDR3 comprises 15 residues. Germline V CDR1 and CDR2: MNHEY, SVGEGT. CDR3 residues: CASIRRGLITDTQYF. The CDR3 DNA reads TGTGCCAGCATCAGAAGGGGACTCATCACAGATACGCAGTATTTT.

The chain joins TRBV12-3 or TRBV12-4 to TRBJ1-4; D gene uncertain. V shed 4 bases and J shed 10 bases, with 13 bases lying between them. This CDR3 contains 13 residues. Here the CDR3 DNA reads TGTGCCAGCAGTTCAAGCCGAGACGGAAAACTGTTTTTT. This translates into CASSSSRDGKLFF.

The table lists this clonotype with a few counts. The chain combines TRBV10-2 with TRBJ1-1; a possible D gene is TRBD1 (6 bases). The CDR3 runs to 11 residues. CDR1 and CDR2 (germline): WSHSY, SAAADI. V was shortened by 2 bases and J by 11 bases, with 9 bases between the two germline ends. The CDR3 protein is CASSESRGAFF. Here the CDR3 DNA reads TGCGCCAGCAGTGAGAGTAGGGGGGCTTTCTTT.

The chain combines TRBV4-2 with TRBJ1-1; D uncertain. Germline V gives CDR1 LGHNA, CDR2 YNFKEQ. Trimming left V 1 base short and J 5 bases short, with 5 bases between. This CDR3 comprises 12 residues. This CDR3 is CASSQAGTEAFF. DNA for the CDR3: TGTGCCAGCAGCCAAGCCGGGACTGAAGCTTTCTTT.

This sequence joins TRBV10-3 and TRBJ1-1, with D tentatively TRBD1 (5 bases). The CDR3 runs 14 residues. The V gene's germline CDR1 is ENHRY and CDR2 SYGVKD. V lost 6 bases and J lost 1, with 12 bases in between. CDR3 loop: CAIRIDRSNTEAFF. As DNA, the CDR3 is TGTGCCATCAGGATAGACAGATCGAACACTGAAGCTTTCTTT.

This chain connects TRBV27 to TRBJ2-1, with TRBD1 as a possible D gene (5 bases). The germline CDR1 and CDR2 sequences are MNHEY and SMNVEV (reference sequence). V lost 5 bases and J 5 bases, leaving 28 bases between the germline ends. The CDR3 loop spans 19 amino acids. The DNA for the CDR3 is TGTGCCAGCAGTCCCCTTCGGCGGACACACACAATCACACACAATGAGCAGTTCTTC. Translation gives CASSPLRRTHTITHNEQFF.

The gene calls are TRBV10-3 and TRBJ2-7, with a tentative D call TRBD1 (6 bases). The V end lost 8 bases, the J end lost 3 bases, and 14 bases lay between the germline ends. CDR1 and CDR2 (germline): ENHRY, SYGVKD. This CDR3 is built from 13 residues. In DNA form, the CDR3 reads TGTGCCATCGGGCCCGGGACACACTACGAGCAGTACTTC. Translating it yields CAIGPGTHYEQYF.

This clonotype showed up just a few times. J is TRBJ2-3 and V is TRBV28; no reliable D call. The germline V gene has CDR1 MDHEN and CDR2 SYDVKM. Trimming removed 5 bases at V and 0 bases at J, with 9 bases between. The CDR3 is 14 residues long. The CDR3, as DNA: TGTGCCAGCAGTCTCTCGACTAGCACAGATACGCAGTATTTT. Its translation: CASSLSTSTDTQYF. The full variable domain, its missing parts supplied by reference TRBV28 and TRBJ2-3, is DVKVTQSSRYLVKRTGEKVFLECVQDMDHENMFWYRQDPGLGLRLIYFSYDVKMKEKGDIPEGYSVSREKKERFSLILESASTNQTSMYLCASSLSTSTDTQYFGPGTRLTVL.

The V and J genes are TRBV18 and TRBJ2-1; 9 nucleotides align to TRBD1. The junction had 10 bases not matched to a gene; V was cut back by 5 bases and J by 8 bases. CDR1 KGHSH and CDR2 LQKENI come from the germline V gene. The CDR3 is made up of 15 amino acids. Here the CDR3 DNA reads TGTGCCAGCTCAAAAGAACAGGGGGCTGGGGATGAGCAGTTCTTC. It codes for CASSKEQGAGDEQFF.

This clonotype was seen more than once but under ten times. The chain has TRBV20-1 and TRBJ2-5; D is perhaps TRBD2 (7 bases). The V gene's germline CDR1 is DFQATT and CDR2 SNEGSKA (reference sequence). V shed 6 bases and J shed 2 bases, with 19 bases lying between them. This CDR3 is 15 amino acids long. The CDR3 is CSAAGDTTLQETQYF. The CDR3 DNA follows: TGCAGTGCCGCGGGGGACACGACCCTTCAAGAGACCCAGTACTTC.

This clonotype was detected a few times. The CDR3: CASSLEILAGGPQTDTQYF. The CDR3, as DNA: TGCGCCAGCAGCTTGGAGATACTAGCGGGGGGGCCGCAGACAGATACGCAGTATTTT. The genes are TRBV5-1 and TRBJ2-3, with 13 bases matching TRBD2. J was trimmed by 3 bases and V by 0 bases; bases with no gene match: 10. Germline V gives CDR1 SGHRS, CDR2 YFSETQ. The CDR3 has 19 amino acids.

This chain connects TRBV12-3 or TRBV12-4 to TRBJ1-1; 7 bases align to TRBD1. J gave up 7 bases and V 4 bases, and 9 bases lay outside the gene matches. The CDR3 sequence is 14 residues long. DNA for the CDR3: TGTGCCAGCAGTTACAGGGGAAAGGAGAATGAAGCTTTCTTT. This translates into CASSYRGKENEAFF.

The CDR3, as DNA: TGCAGTGCTAGGGACGGATTCTCAACTAATGAAAAACTGTTTTTT. Protein sequence: CSARDGFSTNEKLFF. The genes are TRBV20-1 and TRBJ1-4; D unclear. This CDR3 is built from 15 residues. Germline V gene data show CDR1 as DFQATT and CDR2 as SNEGSKA (reference sequence). Between the trimmed V and J ends, which lost 3 bases and 0 bases, there was a span of 11 bases.

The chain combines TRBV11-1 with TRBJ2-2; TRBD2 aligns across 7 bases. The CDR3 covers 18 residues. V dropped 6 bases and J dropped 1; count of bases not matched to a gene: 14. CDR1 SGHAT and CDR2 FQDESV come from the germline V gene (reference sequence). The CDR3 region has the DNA TGTGCCAGCAGACGATTGACTAGCCGCGCCCTGAACACCGGGGAGCTGTTTTTT. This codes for CASRRLTSRALNTGELFF.

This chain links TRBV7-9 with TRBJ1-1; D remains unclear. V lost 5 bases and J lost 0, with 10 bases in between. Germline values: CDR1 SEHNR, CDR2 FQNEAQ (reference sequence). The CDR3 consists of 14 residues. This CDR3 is CASSPIGMNTEAFF. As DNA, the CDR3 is TGTGCCAGCAGCCCCATTGGCATGAACACTGAAGCTTTCTTT.

This chain's CDR3 is CSARGGFQETQYF. The DNA of the CDR3 is TGCAGTGCTAGGGGGGGCTTTCAAGAGACCCAGTACTTC. The chain couples TRBV20-1 to TRBJ2-5, with D perhaps matching TRBD1 or TRBD2 (6 bases each). CDR3 length: 13 amino acids. The germline CDR1 and CDR2 sequences are DFQATT and SNEGSKA (reference sequence). Trimming removed 3 bases at V and 2 bases at J, with 10 bases between.

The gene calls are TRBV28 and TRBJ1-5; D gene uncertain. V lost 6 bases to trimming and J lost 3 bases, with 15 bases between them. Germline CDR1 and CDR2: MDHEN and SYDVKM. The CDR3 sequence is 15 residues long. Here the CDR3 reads CASSLDWTPNQPQHF. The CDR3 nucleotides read TGTGCCAGCAGCCTGGACTGGACCCCCAATCAGCCCCAGCATTTT.

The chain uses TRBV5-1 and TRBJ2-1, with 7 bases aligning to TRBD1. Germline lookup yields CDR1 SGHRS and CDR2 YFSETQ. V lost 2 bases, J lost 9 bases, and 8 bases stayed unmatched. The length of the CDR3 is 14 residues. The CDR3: CASSLNRGGGEQFF. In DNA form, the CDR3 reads TGCGCCAGCAGCTTAAACAGGGGCGGTGGTGAGCAGTTCTTC.